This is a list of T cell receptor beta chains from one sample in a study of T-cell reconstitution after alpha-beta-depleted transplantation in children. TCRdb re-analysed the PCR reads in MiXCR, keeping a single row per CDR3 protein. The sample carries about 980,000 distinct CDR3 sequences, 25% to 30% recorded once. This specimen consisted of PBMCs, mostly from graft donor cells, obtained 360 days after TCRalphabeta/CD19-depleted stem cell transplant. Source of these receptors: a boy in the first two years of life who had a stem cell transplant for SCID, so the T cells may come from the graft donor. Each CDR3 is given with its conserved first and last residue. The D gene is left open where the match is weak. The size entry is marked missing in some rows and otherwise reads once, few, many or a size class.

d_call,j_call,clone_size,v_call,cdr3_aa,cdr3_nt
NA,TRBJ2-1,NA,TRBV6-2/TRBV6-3,CASSFPKMNEQFF,TGTGCCAGCAGTTTTCCGAAAATGAATGAGCAGTTCTTC
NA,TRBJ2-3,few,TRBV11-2,CASSMKGGSTDTQYF,TGTGCCAGCAGCATGAAAGGAGGTTCGACAGATACGCAGTATTTT
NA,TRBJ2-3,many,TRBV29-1,CSVETGTDTQYF,TGCAGCGTTGAAACAGGCACAGATACGCAGTATTTT
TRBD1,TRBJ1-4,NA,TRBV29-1,CSVRVRGLEKLFF,TGCAGCGTTAGAGTCAGGGGGCTGGAAAAACTGTTTTTT
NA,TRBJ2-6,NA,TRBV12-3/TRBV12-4,CASTYLVGANVLTF,TGTGCCAGCACCTACCTTGTAGGGGCCAACGTCCTGACTTTC
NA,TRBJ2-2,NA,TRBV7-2,CASSFYARNTGELFF,TGTGCCAGCAGCTTCTATGCGAGGAACACCGGGGAGCTGTTTTTT
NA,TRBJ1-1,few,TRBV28,CASTLGTLGTTEAFF,TGTGCCAGCACCCTCGGAACCCTTGGGACGACTGAAGCTTTCTTT
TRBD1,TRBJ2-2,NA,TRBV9,CASSVGDRVFKKAGELFF,TGTGCCAGCAGCGTAGGGGACAGGGTTTTCAAAAAGGCCGGGGAGCTGTTTTTT
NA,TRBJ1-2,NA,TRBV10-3,CAISEGRVEGLGYGYTF,TGTGCCATCAGTGAAGGTCGGGTAGAAGGGCTAGGGTATGGCTACACCTTC
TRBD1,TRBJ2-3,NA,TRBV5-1,CASSRASNRGQTDTQYF,TGCGCCAGCAGCCGCGCCTCCAACAGGGGGCAAACAGATACGCAGTATTTT
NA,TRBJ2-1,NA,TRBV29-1,CSVRAVAASYNEQFF,TGCAGCGTACGCGCGGTAGCCGCCTCCTACAATGAGCAGTTCTTC
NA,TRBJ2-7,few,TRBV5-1,CASHEPGMYEQYF,TGCGCCAGCCACGAGCCAGGGATGTACGAGCAGTACTTC
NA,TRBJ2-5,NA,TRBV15,CATGPRGKTQYF,TGTGCCACCGGGCCCCGGGGAAAGACCCAGTACTTC
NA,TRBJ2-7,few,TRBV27,CASSFSGSLYEQYF,TGTGCCAGCAGTTTTTCAGGGTCTCTCTACGAGCAGTACTTC
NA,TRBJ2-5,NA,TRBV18,CASSPNEETQYF,TGTGCCAGCTCACCGAACGAAGAGACCCAGTACTTC
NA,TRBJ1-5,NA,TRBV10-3,CAISESGQGKNGLGNQPQHF,TGTGCCATCAGTGAGTCTGGCCAGGGCAAAAACGGCCTGGGCAATCAGCCCCAGCATTTT
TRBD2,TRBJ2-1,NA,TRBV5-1,CASSQRPSGGANEQFF,TGCGCCAGCAGTCAACGCCCGAGCGGGGGGGCAAATGAGCAGTTCTTC
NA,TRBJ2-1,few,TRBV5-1,CASSSRRTAAEQFF,TGCGCCAGCAGCTCGCGGCGGACCGCCGCTGAGCAGTTCTTC
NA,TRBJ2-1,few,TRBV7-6,CASSLVSDEQFF,TGTGCCAGCAGCTTAGTTTCCGATGAGCAGTTCTTC
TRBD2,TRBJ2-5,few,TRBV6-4,CASSVLRLAGAGGEETQYF,TGTGCCAGCAGTGTACTTCGACTAGCGGGGGCCGGGGGTGAAGAGACCCAGTACTTC
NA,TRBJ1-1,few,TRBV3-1,CASSPRVVGFPRYTEAFF,TGTGCCAGCAGCCCAAGAGTCGTCGGTTTTCCAAGGTACACTGAAGCTTTCTTT
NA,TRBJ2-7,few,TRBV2,CASSARRTDTYEQYF,TGTGCCAGCAGTGCCCGACGGACAGACACCTACGAGCAGTACTTC
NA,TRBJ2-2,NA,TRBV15,CATSRGPGNTGELFF,TGTGCCACCAGCAGAGGTCCGGGGAACACCGGGGAGCTGTTTTTT
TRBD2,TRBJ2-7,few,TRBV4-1,CASSQVSEFSGSHF,TGCGCCAGCAGCCAGGTGTCAGAGTTTAGCGGGAGTCACTTC
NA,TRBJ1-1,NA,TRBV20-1,CSASPLVREDEAFF,TGCAGTGCTAGCCCCTTGGTAAGGGAGGATGAAGCTTTCTTT
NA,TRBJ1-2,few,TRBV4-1,CASSQDPLGGGGYTF,TGCGCCAGCAGCCAAGATCCCCTGGGGGGTGGTGGCTACACCTTC
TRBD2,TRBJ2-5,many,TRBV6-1,CASSRLAAVETQYF,TGTGCCAGCAGTCGACTAGCGGCGGTGGAGACCCAGTACTTC
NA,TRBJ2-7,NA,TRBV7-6,CASTRRLGTREQYF,TGTGCCAGCACCCGACGTTTGGGAACTAGGGAGCAGTACTTC
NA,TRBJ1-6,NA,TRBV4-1,CASSRPYNSPLHF,TGCGCCAGCAGCCGTCCGTATAATTCACCCCTCCACTTT
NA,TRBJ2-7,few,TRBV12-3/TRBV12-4,CASSFETLDPSYEQYF,TGTGCCAGCAGTTTTGAGACTCTCGACCCTTCCTACGAGCAGTACTTC
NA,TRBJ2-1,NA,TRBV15,CATSPRPRGYNEQFF,TGTGCCACCAGCCCAAGGCCCCGGGGGTACAATGAGCAGTTCTTC
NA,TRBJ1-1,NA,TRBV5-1,CASSPGRLVAWAEAFF,TGCGCCAGCAGCCCTGGACGGCTAGTTGCTTGGGCTGAAGCTTTCTTT
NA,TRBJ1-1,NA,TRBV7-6,CASSLTTTGNTEAFF,TGTGCCAGCAGCTTAACCACTACAGGGAACACTGAAGCTTTCTTT
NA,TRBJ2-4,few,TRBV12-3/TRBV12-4,CASSRGRGFTQYF,TGTGCCAGCAGCAGAGGACGAGGGTTTACTCAGTACTTC
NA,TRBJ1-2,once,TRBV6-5,CASSYSATKKGAHYGYTF,TGTGCCAGCAGTTACTCGGCCACCAAAAAAGGGGCGCACTATGGCTACACCTTC
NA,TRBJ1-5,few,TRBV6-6,CASTDVRDQPQHF,TGTGCCAGCACGGACGTAAGGGATCAGCCCCAGCATTTT
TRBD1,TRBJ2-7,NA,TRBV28,CASRGDRFLSYEQYF,TGTGCCAGCAGGGGGGACAGGTTCCTCTCCTACGAGCAGTACTTC
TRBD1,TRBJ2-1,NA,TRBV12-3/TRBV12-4,CASRPPPGQGRYNEQFF,TGTGCCAGCAGACCACCCCCGGGACAGGGGCGGTACAATGAGCAGTTCTTC
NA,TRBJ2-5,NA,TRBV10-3,CAIAEAGVQETQYF,TGTGCCATCGCGGAGGCCGGGGTCCAAGAGACCCAGTACTTC
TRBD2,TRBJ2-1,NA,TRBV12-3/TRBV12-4,CASSPRTSGRDEQFF,TGTGCCAGCAGTCCCAGGACTAGCGGGCGCGATGAGCAGTTCTTC
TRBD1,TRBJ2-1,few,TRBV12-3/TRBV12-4,CASSPGTGGMRYNEQFF,TGTGCCAGCAGTCCCGGGACAGGGGGCATGAGGTACAATGAGCAGTTCTTC
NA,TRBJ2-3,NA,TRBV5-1,CASSHSGGRVGDTQYF,TGCGCCAGCAGCCACAGTGGGGGCAGGGTCGGAGATACGCAGTATTTT
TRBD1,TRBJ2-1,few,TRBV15,CATSRDHVTGGHQFF,TGTGCCACCAGCAGAGATCATGTAACAGGGGGTCACCAGTTCTTC
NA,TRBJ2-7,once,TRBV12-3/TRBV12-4,CASSQQPSSPYF,TGTGCCAGCAGCCAACAACCCAGTAGTCCGTACTTC
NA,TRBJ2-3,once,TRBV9,CASSVRSGPSTDTQYF,TGTGCCAGCAGCGTACGCAGCGGACCTAGCACAGATACGCAGTATTTT
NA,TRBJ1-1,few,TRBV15,CATSRGYWVDTEAFF,TGTGCCACCAGCAGAGGTTATTGGGTGGACACTGAAGCTTTCTTT
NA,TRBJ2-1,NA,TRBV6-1,CASSEVGRITFYNEQFF,TGTGCCAGCAGTGAAGTAGGGCGGATCACCTTCTACAATGAGCAGTTCTTC
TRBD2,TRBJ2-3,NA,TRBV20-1,CSASGTSGKDTQYF,TGCAGTGCTAGTGGGACTAGCGGGAAGGATACGCAGTATTTT
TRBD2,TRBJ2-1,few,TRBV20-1,CSARQAGGPDNEQFF,TGCAGTGCTAGACAAGCGGGGGGGCCCGACAATGAGCAGTTCTTC
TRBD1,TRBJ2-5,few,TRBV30,CAWTQGQLIISGETQYF,TGTGCCTGGACCCAGGGACAGCTGATTATTTCAGGGGAGACCCAGTACTTC
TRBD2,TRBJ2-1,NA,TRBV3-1,CASSHLGLAGGSSYNEQFF,TGTGCCAGCAGCCACTTGGGACTAGCGGGGGGATCGAGCTACAATGAGCAGTTCTTC